The subject of this entry is one T cell receptor beta chain. No antigen is known for it. V shed 3 bases and J shed 1 base, with 25 bases lying between them. Germline V gene data show CDR1 as GTSNPN and CDR2 as SVGIG (reference sequence). The CDR3 sequence is 19 residues long. Vbeta (60) and Jbeta (13) primers were used in the PCR. Libraries were prepared by immunoSEQ multiplex PCR; TCRdb keeps only in-frame clonotypes and omits some of them. Here the sample spans more than 90,000 clones, 70% to 80% being singletons. The donors gave bone marrow, and they were healthy. This sample was taken from a study of cytomegalovirus exposure and HLA in healthy donors. Overall study results and limits: HLA alleles were associated with roughly 15,000 TCR beta sequences in a later analysis at 0.05 false discovery rate.

The rearrangement uses TRBV30 and TRBJ1-3; TRBD1 is a possible D gene (6 bases). Sequenced: PBMCs. This clonotype was obtained from a man aged 50-59 years in good health and CMV-seropositive. This chain's CDR3 is CAWRTRGAAGAKSGNTIYF. CDR3 nucleotides: TGTGCCTGGAGAACTCGGGGAGCGGCAGGGGCGAAATCTGGAAACACCATATATTTT.